This TCR beta chain came from a study of graft-versus-host responses after intestinal transplantation. As for the study in general: Multivisceral, liver-intestinal, or isolated intestinal transplants were performed in recipients.

Data came from immunoSEQ multiplex PCR; TCRdb stores just in-frame clones and leaves some out. The table has 11,000 to 15,000 clones, around two fifths seen once. The researchers put approximately 200,000 CFSE-labeled responder cells into plates with approximately 200,000 irradiated, violet-dye-labeled stimulator cells. Sorting after the reaction isolated proliferating CFSE-low CD3+CD4+ and CD3+CD8+ responders. The CDR3 runs 14 residues. Germline values: CDR1 SNHLY, CDR2 FYNNEI. Trimming cost V 3 bases and J 3 bases, with 9 bases left between them. V is TRBV2 and J is TRBJ2-1; D remains unclear. The starting material was alloreactive CD8+ T cells from a mixed lymphocyte reaction culture, obtained before intestinal transplant. Subset meaning: CFSE-low proliferating T cells sorted from approximately 6-day pre-transplant mixed lymphocyte reaction (GvH or HvG direction). This sequence was found in a human patient who received an intestinal transplant. The CDR3 loop reads CASSDGRVYNEQFF. In DNA, the CDR3 is TGTGCCAGCAGTGATGGGCGAGTCTACAATGAGCAGTTCTTC.